The clone carrying this TCR beta chain was counted a single time. Its specificity is unknown. Every subset's genomic DNA went evenly onto several immunoSEQ plates. Generated by immunoSEQ multiplex PCR, the TCRdb table keeps only in-frame clones and is missing some. The repertoire has some 550,000 clones, about 96% of them found once; the top ten carry roughly 0.055%. The CDR3 has 13 residues. Unmatched junction bases numbered 7, after V lost 8 bases and J lost 6 bases. Germline V gene sequence: CDR1 WSHSY, CDR2 SAAADI. The sample originates from a study of shared clonotypes between healthy human individuals. General study findings and limits: Among a few donors, roughly 5.4% of naive CD4 clonotypes were found in common. Non-shared clonotypes displayed generation probabilities falling below those of clonotypes present in all four donors. Estimated richness was generally greater in naive than memory subsets.

The sample was naive CD4+ T cells sorted from blood. Subset in this sample: CD45RA+ positively selected. This chain links TRBV10-2 with TRBJ2-1, with 7 bases identical to TRBD1. The clonotype was recovered from a woman younger than 45 in good health. The CDR3 DNA follows: TGCGCCAGCGTGGGACAGATCGGCAATGAGCAGTTCTTC. This translates into CASVGQIGNEQFF.